Listed here are 10 T cell receptor beta chains from one sample, sequenced in a study of shared clonotypes between healthy human individuals (dated by TCRdb to between 2020 and 2021). Receptor amplification or capture employed the immunoSEQ multiplex PCR assay. Sourced from immuneACCESS, this table was stored by TCRdb with only in-frame sequences that have V and J called. A share of the clones is absent; for the studies checked, an unresolved V gene accounts for under half, and the remainder has no known explanation. This sample gives a few million clones in total; about 92% of them show up just once. In total, the top ten clones hold 0.39% of the sample. Sequencing input: naive CD4+ T cells from PBMCs. The cell subset or site label, read with the paper, signifies: CD45RA+ positively selected. The receptors were gathered from a young man in good health. Some clones in this sample may be carry-over from other donors' samples.

The chain employs TRBV6-5 and TRBJ1-4, with TRBD1 as a possible D gene (6 bases). This CDR3 is 15 amino acids long. Germline assignment: CDR1 MNHEY and CDR2 SVGAGI. Trimming removed 2 bases at V and 9 bases at J, with 16 bases between. The CDR3: CASSYDSTGSKKLFF. The CDR3 nucleotides read TGTGCCAGCAGTTACGACTCGACAGGATCCAAAAAACTGTTTTTT.

The chain joins TRBV6-5 to TRBJ1-3; D is ambiguous. CDR3 length: 13 residues. V lost 10 bases, J lost 2 bases, and 12 bases lay in between. Germline V CDR1 and CDR2: MNHEY, SVGAGI. Written as DNA, the CDR3 is TGTGCCACCGAGAAGGGAACTGGAAACACCATATATTTT. This gives the protein CATEKGTGNTIYF.

The gene calls are TRBV11-3 and TRBJ2-1, with 8 nucleotides matching TRBD1. This CDR3 is 16 amino acids long. V lost 5 bases, J lost 1 base, and 7 bases stayed unmatched. Looked up from germline, CDR1 is SGHNT and CDR2 is YENEEA. The CDR3 nucleotides read TGTGCCAGCAGCCAAACCGGGACAGGATCCTACAATGAGCAGTTCTTC. Amino acids: CASSQTGTGSYNEQFF.

CDR3 bases: TGTGCCAGCAGCTTAGTAGGGGGTACTACAGATACGCAGTATTTT. This gives the protein CASSLVGGTTDTQYF. The rearrangement links TRBV7-9 to TRBJ2-3; D might be TRBD1 (6 bases). CDR3 length: 15 amino acids. Germline V gene lookup returns CDR1 SEHNR and CDR2 FQNEAQ (reference sequence). Trimming removed 1 base at V and 3 bases at J, with 11 bases between.

This clone was seen only once. The V call is TRBV2, the J call TRBJ1-5, with a tentative D call TRBD1 (5 bases). Trimming cost V 6 bases and J 3 bases, with 12 bases left between them. The CDR3 has 14 residues. In germline, CDR1 is SNHLY, CDR2 FYNNEI. The CDR3 loop is CASREGLNNQPQHF. CDR3 nucleotide sequence: TGTGCCAGCAGGGAGGGACTGAACAATCAGCCCCAGCATTTT.

CDR3: CASSLKTRTEQFF. Here the CDR3 DNA reads TGTGCCAGCAGCTTAAAAACCCGCACTGAGCAGTTCTTC. The chain joins TRBV7-2 to TRBJ2-1; D unresolved. V was clipped by 2 bases and J by 9 bases, with 11 bases between them. CDR3 length: 13 amino acids. Germline assignment: CDR1 SGHTA and CDR2 FQGNSA.

The chain uses TRBV15 and TRBJ2-1, with 9 bases lining up with TRBD2. V trimming: 0 bases; J trimming: 6 bases; junction bases outside the gene matches: 6. Germline CDR1 is LNHNV and CDR2 is YYDKDF (reference sequence). The CDR3 totals 16 residues. Here the CDR3 DNA reads TGTGCCACCAGCAGAGATTTAGTACTAGCGGGCAATGAGCAGTTCTTC. Protein product: CATSRDLVLAGNEQFF.

This chain connects TRBV5-1 to TRBJ2-4, with 9 bases lining up with TRBD1. This CDR3 contains 17 residues. V dropped 2 bases and J dropped 1; count of bases not matched to a gene: 7. The germline V gene encodes CDR1 SGHRS and CDR2 YFSETQ. Here the CDR3 DNA reads TGCGCCAGCAGCTTAACCGGGACAGGGAGCGCCAAAAACATTCAGTACTTC. Protein product: CASSLTGTGSAKNIQYF.

In nucleotides, the CDR3 is TGCAGCGTTAAGTTCGAGTCCCCGGGATCCTACGAGCAGTACTTC. Protein sequence: CSVKFESPGSYEQYF. J is TRBJ2-7 and V is TRBV29-1, with D tentatively TRBD2 (5 bases). Trimming cost V 5 bases and J 1 base, with 18 bases left between them. The CDR3 sequence is 15 residues long. CDR1 and CDR2 (germline): SQVTM, ANQGSEA.

CDR3 residues: CASSTGDTTYGYTF. For the CDR3, the DNA is TGCGCCAGCAGCACTGGGGACACCACCTATGGCTACACCTTC. The chain carries TRBV5-1 and TRBJ1-2; a weak D match, TRBD1 (6 bases). The V end lost 4 bases, the J end lost 4 bases, and 14 bases lay between the germline ends. CDR1 is SGHRS and CDR2 is YFSETQ in the germline V gene. This CDR3 comprises 14 residues.